This entry lists 20 T cell receptor beta chains sequenced from one sample in a study of CXCR3-negative and CXCR3-positive naive CD8 T cells. Libraries of TRB cDNA were made by 5' RACE and carried UMIs. TCRdb derives one entry per CDR3 protein from the 5' RACE reads, leaving out DNA. Its clone listing holds fewer than 55,000 distinct CDR3 sequences. The sample consisted of naive CXCR3- CD8+ T cells from blood. Regarding subset: CD45RO-CCR7+CD27+CD95- naive CD8+ T cells lacking CXCR3 (TNR3-). These receptors were taken from a human donor in good health. Some clones in this sample may be carry-over from other donors' samples.

The rearrangement joins TRBV25-1 to TRBJ2-2. The germline V gene has CDR1 MGHDK and CDR2 SYGVNS. The CDR3 is 13 amino acids. The CDR3 sequence: CASSDVGTGELFF.

This rearrangement joins TRBV29-1 to TRBJ2-1; the D gene TCRdb calls, TRBD2, cannot be checked with no DNA. Per germline, CDR1 SQVTM and CDR2 ANQGSEA. The CDR3 totals 12 residues. CDR3 residues: CSGLAGGNEQFF.

V gene TRBV4-3 combines with J gene TRBJ1-2; TCRdb proposes TRBD1, but this gene call is untestable without DNA. This CDR3 has 16 amino acids. Germline CDR1 reads LGHNA; CDR2 reads YSLEER. CDR3 loop: CASSQGAGTEHYGYTF.

The V call is TRBV5-5, the J call TRBJ2-2; TCRdb calls TRBD1, which cannot be checked without DNA. CDR3 length equals 15 residues. Looked up from germline, CDR1 is SGHKS and CDR2 is YYEKEE (reference sequence). The CDR3: CASSPDRERTGELFF.

Judged by frequency, this clonotype is medium-sized. The rearrangement joins TRBV5-5 to TRBJ2-3; absent DNA, TCRdb's TRBD2 call cannot be checked. The CDR3 is made up of 13 amino acids. Per the germline V gene, CDR1 is SGHKS and CDR2 is YYEKEE (reference sequence). CDR3 amino acids: CATGSGTRDTQYF.

This rearrangement joins TRBV20-1 to TRBJ2-7; TCRdb's D call, TRBD1, is unchecked because there is no DNA. The CDR3 extends over 14 amino acids. Per germline, CDR1 DFQATT and CDR2 SNEGSKA (reference sequence). The CDR3 is CSAKARDGTYEQYF.

V is TRBV15 and J is TRBJ2-1; TCRdb calls TRBD2, which cannot be checked without DNA. In germline, CDR1 is LNHNV, CDR2 YYDKDF (reference sequence). The CDR3 loop spans 16 amino acids. This CDR3 is CATSRDSSGGNNEQFF.

The chain uses TRBV20-1 and TRBJ2-7; TCRdb's assignment of TRBD1 cannot be checked, as there is no DNA. The CDR3 runs 15 residues. Germline V gene data show CDR1 as DFQATT and CDR2 as SNEGSKA (reference sequence). The chain's CDR3 is CSASAPTLPGYEQYF.

V usage is TRBV20-1 and J usage is TRBJ2-5; absent DNA, TCRdb's TRBD1 call cannot be checked. Germline CDR1 reads DFQATT; CDR2 reads SNEGSKA (reference sequence). This CDR3 comprises 14 residues. CDR3 sequence: CSARDGGVMETQYF.

The chain has TRBV4-1 and TRBJ2-7. Germline V lookup: CDR1 MGHRA, CDR2 YSYEKL. This CDR3 is built from 13 residues. The CDR3 here is CASSQDQGAEQYF.

This sequence joins TRBV27 and TRBJ2-1. This CDR3 contains 13 residues. Germline CDR1 and CDR2: MNHEY and SMNVEV (reference sequence). The CDR3: CASSYTSVNEQFF.

The chain is built from TRBV6-5 and TRBJ2-1; lacking DNA, the TRBD1 call made by TCRdb goes unchecked. The V gene's germline CDR1 is MNHEY and CDR2 SVGAGI. The CDR3 is 15 amino acids. CDR3 protein: CASSAGRGVRNEQFF.

The chain is built from TRBV6-5 and TRBJ1-6. This CDR3 is built from 16 residues. Germline V CDR1 and CDR2: MNHEY, SVGAGI. The CDR3: CASRGGREPDGSPLHF.

The rearrangement links TRBV6-5 to TRBJ2-7. The CDR3 contains 15 residues. Germline CDR1 reads MNHEY; CDR2 reads SVGAGI. The CDR3 loop is CASSYDGAPSYEQYF.

The rearrangement uses TRBV12-3 or TRBV12-4 and TRBJ1-1. This CDR3 spans 14 amino acids. CDR3 loop: CASSFQGGNTEAFF.

The chain couples TRBV20-1 to TRBJ1-5; as DNA is missing, the TRBD1 call by TCRdb cannot be tested. The CDR3 covers 16 residues. Germline CDR1 DFQATT, CDR2 SNEGSKA (reference sequence). Here the CDR3 reads CSASIEGQGHNQPQHF.

The rearrangement joins TRBV29-1 to TRBJ1-3. Germline CDR1 is SQVTM and CDR2 is ANQGSEA. This CDR3 region has 13 residues. This CDR3 is CSVGVEPGNTIYF.

The chain couples TRBV13 to TRBJ2-3. This CDR3 spans 15 amino acids. Germline V gene lookup returns CDR1 PRHDT and CDR2 FYEKMQ (reference sequence). The CDR3: CASSSSAVTTDTQYF.

The chain links TRBV28 to TRBJ2-2; the D call from TCRdb, TRBD1, cannot be confirmed without DNA. This CDR3 contains 16 residues. The germline gives CDR1 MDHEN, CDR2 SYDVKM. CDR3: CASSPLSGLGTGELFF.

The rearrangement uses TRBV5-5 and TRBJ2-1; TCRdb's D gene call, TRBD2, goes unchecked for lack of DNA. Germline-derived CDR1 and CDR2 are SGHKS and YYEKEE (reference sequence). CDR3 length equals 15 residues. The CDR3 reads CASSPWLAGANEQFF.